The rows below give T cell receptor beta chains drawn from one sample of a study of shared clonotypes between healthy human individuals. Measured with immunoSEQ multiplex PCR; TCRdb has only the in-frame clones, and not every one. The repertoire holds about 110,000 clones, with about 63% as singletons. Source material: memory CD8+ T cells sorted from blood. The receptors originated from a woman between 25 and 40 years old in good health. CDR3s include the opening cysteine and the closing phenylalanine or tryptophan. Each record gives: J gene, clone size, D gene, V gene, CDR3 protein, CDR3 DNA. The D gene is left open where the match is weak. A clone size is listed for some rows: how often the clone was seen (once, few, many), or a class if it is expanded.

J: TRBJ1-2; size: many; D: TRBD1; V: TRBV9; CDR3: CASSVTSGQGAFSYGYTF; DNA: TGTGCCAGCAGCGTAACTTCCGGACAGGGGGCTTTTAGCTATGGCTACACCTTC
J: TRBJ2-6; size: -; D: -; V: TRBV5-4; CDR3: CASSHSTASGANVLTF; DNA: TGTGCCAGCAGCCATTCGACAGCCTCTGGGGCCAACGTCCTGACTTTC
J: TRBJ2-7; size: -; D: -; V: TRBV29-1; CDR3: CSVGERNSYEQYF; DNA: TGCAGCGTTGGGGAGCGGAACTCCTACGAGCAGTACTTC
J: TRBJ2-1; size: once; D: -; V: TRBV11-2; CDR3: CASSQYTSSYNEQFF; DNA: TGTGCCAGCAGCCAATACACCAGCTCCTACAATGAGCAGTTCTTC
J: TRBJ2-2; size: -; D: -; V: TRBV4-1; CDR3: CASSIEQGGVWELFF; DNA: TGCGCCAGCAGCATCGAGCAGGGAGGCGTATGGGAGCTGTTTTTT
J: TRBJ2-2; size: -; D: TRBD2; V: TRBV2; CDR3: CASRRLAGTGELFF; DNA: TGTGCCAGCCGGCGACTAGCGGGAACCGGGGAGCTGTTTTTT
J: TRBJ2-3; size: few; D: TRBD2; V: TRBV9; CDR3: CASSASGKSDTQYF; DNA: TGTGCCAGCAGCGCCAGCGGGAAATCAGATACGCAGTATTTT
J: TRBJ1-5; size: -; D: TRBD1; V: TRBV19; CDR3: CASMGQGFSNQPQHF; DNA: TGTGCCAGTATGGGACAGGGGTTTAGCAATCAGCCCCAGCATTTT
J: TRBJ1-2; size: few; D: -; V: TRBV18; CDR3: CASSPSDGNPYGYTF; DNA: TGTGCCAGCTCACCGTCAGATGGGAATCCCTATGGCTACACCTTC
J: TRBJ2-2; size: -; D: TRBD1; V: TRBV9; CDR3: CASSGRDRAWELFF; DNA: TGTGCCAGCAGCGGCCGGGACAGGGCTTGGGAGCTGTTTTTT
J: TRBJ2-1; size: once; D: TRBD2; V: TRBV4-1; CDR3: CASSQEWAGGHGEQFF; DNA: TGCGCCAGCAGCCAAGAATGGGCGGGAGGGCATGGTGAGCAGTTCTTC
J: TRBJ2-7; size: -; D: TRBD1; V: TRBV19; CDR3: CASSPGQGTYEQYF; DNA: TGTGCCAGTAGCCCAGGACAGGGAACCTACGAGCAGTACTTC
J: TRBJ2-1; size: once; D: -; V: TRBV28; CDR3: CASSFPLSYNEQFF; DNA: TGTGCCAGCAGTTTCCCCCTCTCCTACAATGAGCAGTTCTTC
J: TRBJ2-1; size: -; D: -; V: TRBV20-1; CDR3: CSRKRGDEQFF; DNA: TGCAGCCGCAAAAGGGGCGATGAGCAGTTCTTC
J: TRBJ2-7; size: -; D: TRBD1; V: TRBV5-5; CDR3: CASSLNRGPSYEQYF; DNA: TGTGCCAGCAGCTTGAATAGGGGGCCCTCCTACGAGCAGTACTTC
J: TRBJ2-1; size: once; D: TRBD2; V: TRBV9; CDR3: CASSRRRSSGKDEQFF; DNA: TGTGCCAGCAGCCGCCGACGAAGTAGCGGGAAGGATGAGCAGTTCTTC
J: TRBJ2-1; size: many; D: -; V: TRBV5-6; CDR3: CASSPRARGLYNEQFF; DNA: TGTGCCAGCAGCCCCCGGGCTAGAGGACTTTACAATGAGCAGTTCTTC
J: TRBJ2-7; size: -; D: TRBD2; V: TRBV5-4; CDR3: CASSPEAGRVYEQYF; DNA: TGTGCCAGCAGCCCGGAAGCGGGGAGGGTATACGAGCAGTACTTC
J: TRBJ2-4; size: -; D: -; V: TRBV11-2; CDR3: CASSLRRTDLAKNIQYF; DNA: TGTGCCAGCAGCTTAAGAAGGACAGACCTAGCCAAAAACATTCAGTACTTC
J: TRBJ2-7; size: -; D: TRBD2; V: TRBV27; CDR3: CASSSGLAGGPGYEQYF; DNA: TGTGCCAGCAGTTCGGGACTAGCGGGAGGGCCGGGTTACGAGCAGTACTTC
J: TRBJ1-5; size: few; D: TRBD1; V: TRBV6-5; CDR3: CASSSVPGQGNQPQHF; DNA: TGTGCCAGCAGTTCAGTGCCGGGACAGGGGAATCAGCCCCAGCATTTT
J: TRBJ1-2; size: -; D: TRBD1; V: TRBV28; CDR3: CAVRRAGGDGYTF; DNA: TGTGCCGTTAGAAGGGCAGGGGGCGATGGCTACACCTTC
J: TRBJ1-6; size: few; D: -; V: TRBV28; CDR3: CASSPPGGSPLHF; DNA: TGTGCCAGCAGTCCCCCCGGGGGGTCACCCCTCCACTTT
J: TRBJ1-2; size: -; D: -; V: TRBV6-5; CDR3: CASSLLNSNYGYTF; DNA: TGTGCCAGCAGTTTGCTGAACTCTAACTATGGCTACACCTTC
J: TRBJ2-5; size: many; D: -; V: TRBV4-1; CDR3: CASSQDEAGTGRETQYF; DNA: TGCGCCAGCAGCCAAGATGAGGCAGGGACCGGTAGGGAGACCCAGTACTTC
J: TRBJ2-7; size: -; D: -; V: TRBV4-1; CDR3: CASSLDGYEQYF; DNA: TGCGCCAGCAGCCTGGATGGCTACGAGCAGTACTTC
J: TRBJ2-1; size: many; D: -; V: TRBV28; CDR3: CASSFNPDTRSYNEQFF; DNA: TGTGCCAGCAGTTTCAACCCAGACACGCGCTCCTACAATGAGCAGTTCTTC
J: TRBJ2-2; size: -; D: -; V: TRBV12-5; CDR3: CASGSVPGELFF; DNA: TGTGCTAGTGGTTCGGTCCCCGGGGAGCTGTTTTTT
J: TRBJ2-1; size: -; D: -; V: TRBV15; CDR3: CATTRRAGLGEQFF; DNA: TGTGCCACGACACGGCGGGCGGGATTGGGTGAGCAGTTCTTC
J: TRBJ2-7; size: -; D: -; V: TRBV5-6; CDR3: CASSSWIGGEQYF; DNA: TGTGCCAGCAGCTCCTGGATTGGGGGCGAGCAGTACTTC
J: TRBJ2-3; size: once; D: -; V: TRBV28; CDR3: CASSPPRPTDTQYF; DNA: TGTGCCAGCAGTCCCCCGCGACCGACAGATACGCAGTATTTT
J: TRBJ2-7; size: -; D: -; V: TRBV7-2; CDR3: CASSSWMSTYEQYF; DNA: TGTGCCAGCAGCTCTTGGATGAGCACCTACGAGCAGTACTTC
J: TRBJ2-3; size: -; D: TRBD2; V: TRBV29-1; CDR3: CSTKGGGLDVTDTQYF; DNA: TGCAGCACAAAGGGAGGGGGACTAGATGTTACAGATACGCAGTATTTT
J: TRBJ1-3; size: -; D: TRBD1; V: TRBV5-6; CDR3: CASSLGGSGNTIYF; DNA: TGTGCCAGCAGCTTAGGGGGCAGTGGAAACACCATATATTTT
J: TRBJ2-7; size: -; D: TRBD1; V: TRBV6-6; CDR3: CASSPIQGSYEQYF; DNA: TGTGCCAGCAGCCCCATACAGGGGTCCTACGAGCAGTACTTC
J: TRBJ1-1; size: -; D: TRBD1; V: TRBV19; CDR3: CASSNFIDRAVATEAFF; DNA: TGTGCCAGTAGTAATTTCATTGACAGGGCTGTGGCCACTGAAGCTTTCTTT
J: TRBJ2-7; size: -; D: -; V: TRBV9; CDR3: CASSVWFGEQYF; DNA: TGTGCCAGCAGCGTATGGTTCGGCGAGCAGTACTTC
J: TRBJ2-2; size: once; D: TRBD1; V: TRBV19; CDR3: CASSTLGQGKNTGELFF; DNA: TGTGCCAGTAGTACCCTCGGACAGGGGAAGAACACCGGGGAGCTGTTTTTT
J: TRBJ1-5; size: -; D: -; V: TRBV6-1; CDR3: CASSLLSGNQPQHF; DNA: TGTGCCAGCAGTTTATTGTCGGGCAATCAGCCCCAGCATTTT